One sample yielded the 25 T cell receptor beta chains listed below, sequenced in a study of monozygotic twins with inflammatory bowel disease. TCRdb derives one entry per CDR3 protein from the 5' RACE reads, leaving out DNA. The table for this sample gives approximately 400,000 distinct CDR3 sequences. Sequenced input: blood. The source of these receptors is a human donor with ulcerative colitis or Crohn's disease, or a healthy co-twin of an affected twin (not recorded which).

This chain links TRBV28 with TRBJ2-7; TCRdb returns TRBD1, unconfirmable since there is no DNA. The CDR3 extends over 15 amino acids. The germline V gene has CDR1 MDHEN and CDR2 SYDVKM. This CDR3 reads CASSPGGARTYEQYF.

The chain carries TRBV3-1 and TRBJ2-4; the TCRdb D gene call, TRBD2, has no DNA to confirm it. The CDR3 runs to 17 residues. Germline V gene data show CDR1 as LGHDT and CDR2 as YNNKEL (reference sequence). The CDR3 is CASSATSGSAAKNIQYF. Using reference TRBV3-1 and TRBJ2-4 for the parts outside the CDR3, the full variable domain is DTAVSQTPKYLVTQMGNDKSIKCEQNLGHDTMYWYKQDSKKFLKIMFSYNNKELIINETVPNRFSPKSPDKAHLNLHINSLELGDSAVYFCASSATSGSAAKNIQYFGAGTRLSVL.

The gene calls are TRBV18 and TRBJ2-4; lacking DNA, the TRBD1 call made by TCRdb goes unchecked. The CDR3 runs to 15 residues. Germline V gene lookup returns CDR1 KGHSH and CDR2 LQKENI. This CDR3 reads CASSPDRVDGNIQYF.

The rearrangement links TRBV9 to TRBJ2-7; TCRdb indicates TRBD2, and absent DNA this call remains unverified. The CDR3 has 15 residues. The germline V gene encodes CDR1 SGDLS and CDR2 YYNGEE. CDR3 amino acids: CASSLGTVSSYEQYF.

The chain links TRBV3-1 to TRBJ2-7; TCRdb indicates TRBD1, and absent DNA this call remains unverified. The germline gives CDR1 LGHDT, CDR2 YNNKEL (reference sequence). The CDR3 has 15 amino acids. The CDR3 sequence is CASSQASTGGYEQYF.

The chain uses TRBV13 and TRBJ1-1. Germline CDR1 PRHDT, CDR2 FYEKMQ (reference sequence). The CDR3 runs to 12 residues. The CDR3 protein is CASSLMWTEAFF.

CDR3 sequence: CASSLGRTSWGEAFF. The chain is built from TRBV7-8 and TRBJ1-1. Germline V gene lookup returns CDR1 SGHVS and CDR2 FQNEAQ. This CDR3 is built from 15 residues.

The rearrangement links TRBV7-9 to TRBJ2-4; the D gene TCRdb calls, TRBD1, cannot be checked with no DNA. The CDR3 is 15 residues long. The germline CDR1 and CDR2 sequences are SEHNR and FQNEAQ (reference sequence). The CDR3 is CASSLEWPGKNIQYF. The entire variable domain, with the rest obtained from reference TRBV7-9 and TRBJ2-4, is as follows: DTGVSQNPRHKITKRGQNVTFRCDPISEHNRLYWYRQTLGQGPEFLTYFQNEAQLEKSRLLSDRFSAERPKGSFSTLEIQRTEQGDSAMYLCASSLEWPGKNIQYFGAGTRLSVL.

The gene calls are TRBV14 and TRBJ2-7. The CDR3 is 13 amino acids. The germline V gene encodes CDR1 SGHDN and CDR2 FVKESK. This chain's CDR3 is CASSQDGRVEQYF.

The CDR3 sequence: CASSGLAGISYNEQFF. The rearrangement joins TRBV6-1 to TRBJ2-1. CDR1 is MNHNS and CDR2 is SASEGT in the germline V gene. This CDR3 region has 16 residues.

The chain is built from TRBV20-1 and TRBJ1-1; the TRBD1 assignment by TCRdb is unverifiable without DNA. The CDR3 length is 14 residues. CDR1 and CDR2 from the germline V gene are DFQATT and SNEGSKA (reference sequence). The CDR3 spells CRAQRHRDGTEAFF.

V and J are TRBV11-2 and TRBJ2-5. CDR1 and CDR2 (germline): SGHAT, FQNNGV. CDR3 length: 11 amino acids. CDR3: CASSNKETQYF.

This rearrangement joins TRBV7-6 to TRBJ2-1. The CDR3 is 14 amino acids. In germline, CDR1 is SGHVS, CDR2 FNYEAQ. CDR3 residues: CASSPRISGNEQFF.

The chain carries TRBV25-1 and TRBJ1-4; TCRdb designates TRBD1, a call that cannot be tested without DNA. There are 15 residues in the CDR3. Looked up from germline, CDR1 is MGHDK and CDR2 is SYGVNS. The CDR3 sequence: CASSENRVVDEKLFF.

The gene calls are TRBV20-1 and TRBJ2-5. This CDR3 comprises 12 residues. The germline V gene has CDR1 DFQATT and CDR2 SNEGSKA (reference sequence). The CDR3 sequence: CSASQYQETQYF.

The chain employs TRBV5-1 and TRBJ2-3; checking the TCRdb D call of TRBD1 is not possible without DNA. Germline V gene data show CDR1 as SGHRS and CDR2 as YFSETQ. CDR3 length equals 16 residues. CDR3 sequence: CASSLDGAEGADTQYF. The variable domain in full, completed from reference TRBV5-1 and TRBJ2-3, reads KAGVTQTPRYLIKTRGQQVTLSCSPISGHRSVSWYQQTPGQGLQFLFEYFSETQRNKGNFPGRFSGRQFSNSRSEMNVSTLELGDSALYLCASSLDGAEGADTQYFGPGTRLTVL.

The chain joins TRBV5-5 to TRBJ2-1. Per the germline V gene, CDR1 is SGHKS and CDR2 is YYEKEE (reference sequence). This CDR3 has 15 residues. This CDR3 reads CASSLARVTAWEQFF.

The chain employs TRBV20-1 and TRBJ2-5; TCRdb's assignment of TRBD2 cannot be checked, as there is no DNA. The CDR3 sequence is 14 residues long. Germline CDR1 reads DFQATT; CDR2 reads SNEGSKA (reference sequence). This CDR3 is CSAMMGREPKTQYF.

The chain combines TRBV18 with TRBJ2-5; absent DNA, TCRdb's TRBD2 call cannot be checked. This CDR3 spans 16 amino acids. The germline gives CDR1 KGHSH, CDR2 LQKENI. The CDR3 here is CASSPPGVAEIREKYF.

This chain connects TRBV12-3 or TRBV12-4 to TRBJ1-1; TCRdb calls TRBD1, which cannot be checked without DNA. The CDR3 contains 14 residues. CDR3 protein: CASSPGTANTEAFF.

The chain employs TRBV5-6 and TRBJ1-2; the TCRdb call, TRBD1, lacks DNA for checking. This CDR3 comprises 12 residues. Per the germline V gene, CDR1 is SGHDT and CDR2 is YYEEEE. CDR3 loop: CASNRQGYGYTF.

The chain is built from TRBV15 and TRBJ1-6; TCRdb proposes TRBD1, but this gene call is untestable without DNA. Germline values: CDR1 LNHNV, CDR2 YYDKDF (reference sequence). The CDR3 is 14 amino acids. Here the CDR3 reads CATSSLRGPSPLHF.

The J gene is TRBJ2-7, the V gene TRBV28; lacking DNA, the TRBD1 call made by TCRdb goes unchecked. The CDR3 has 12 residues. The germline CDR1 and CDR2 sequences are MDHEN and SYDVKM. The CDR3 loop reads CASISRGYEQYF.

The chain uses TRBV19 and TRBJ2-1; checking the TCRdb D call of TRBD1 is not possible without DNA. The CDR3 consists of 16 residues. The V gene's germline CDR1 is LNHDA and CDR2 SQIVND (reference sequence). The CDR3 region is CASAVGRRQEWNEQFF.

This sequence joins TRBV9 and TRBJ2-1; the TRBD2 assignment by TCRdb is unverifiable without DNA. CDR1 is SGDLS and CDR2 is YYNGEE in the germline V gene. The CDR3 has 16 amino acids. CDR3: CASSLHLARGADEQFF.